This T cell receptor (beta chain) was sequenced for a study of blood T cell repertoires in COVID-19. Study-level information: The samples span acute and convalescent COVID-19 from the United States, Italy and Spain. In each case, the material was cDNA or gDNA derived from T cells, B-cell-depleted T cells, or PBMCs.

Original processing methods: Estimated nucleated cell counts came from reference gene primer amplification. Here immunoSEQ multiplex PCR was the method, and the copy in TCRdb shows in-frame clones only, minus some. The DNA was the basis for D and trimming; V, J and clone size are from that table. Here the sample spans 150,000 to 200,000 clones, around nine tenths being singletons. This CDR3 contains 14 residues. Trimming at V came to 0 bases and at J to 8 bases, leaving 2 bases not matched to a gene. Germline CDR1 is SGHRS and CDR2 is YFSETQ. J is TRBJ1-6 and V is TRBV5-1, with 7 nucleotides matching TRBD1. The sample taken for sequencing was peripheral blood. This TCR derives from a man aged 65 to 85 with active or convalescent COVID-19. CDR3 loop: CASSLETGHSPLHF. As DNA, the CDR3 is TGCGCCAGCAGCTTGGAGACAGGGCATTCACCCCTCCACTTT.